Below, one T cell receptor (beta chain) is given with its context. What it binds is not known. These data belong to a study of T cell responses to AZD1222 COVID-19 vaccine. Whole-study context: Second-dose schedules of about 4 or about 12 weeks were combined. The study, taken as a whole, reports: Just 5 or 6 AZD1222 recipients tested seropositive at baseline. All repertoire sampling was performed exclusively after the peak T cell response. Spike-specific TCRs gained breadth and depth after people received two AZD1222 doses.

Clones were sequenced by immunoSEQ multiplex PCR, and TCRdb holds only the in-frame ones, with some missing. Among 150,000 or so clones listed, around 90% were seen once. This TCR came from an adult in good health. Here the sequenced sample was peripheral blood, taken on day 0 of AZD1222 vaccination.

CDR3 nucleotides: TGCGCCAGCAGCTTGTTCAGGACATCCGCTGAAGCTTTCTTT. Residues: CASSLFRTSAEAFF. This chain joins TRBV5-1 and TRBJ1-1; the D gene is possibly TRBD1 (5 bases). There are 14 residues in the CDR3. The germline V gene has CDR1 SGHRS and CDR2 YFSETQ. V shed 1 base and J shed 6 bases, with 13 bases lying between them.